Below, 19 T cell receptor beta chains from the same sample are listed, as sequenced in a study of response to subunit inactivated influenza vaccine. In TCRdb, the RT-PCR reads were re-called with MiXCR into one record per CDR3 protein. Among around 500,000 distinct CDR3 sequences listed, roughly 11% were seen once. This specimen was PBMCs from blood, taken 45 days after vaccination. Source of these receptors: a man aged 50 to 59 who received an inactivated influenza vaccine.

This clonotype has a handful of counts. The genes are TRBV29-1 and TRBJ2-3; D perhaps matches TRBD1 (6 bases). Germline V gene data show CDR1 as SQVTM and CDR2 as ANQGSEA. V dropped 6 bases and J dropped 0 bases, with 19 bases sitting between them. The CDR3 loop spans 16 amino acids. This CDR3 reads CSVQGPYDSSTDTQYF. Here the CDR3 DNA reads TGCAGCGTACAGGGACCTTATGATTCTAGCACAGATACGCAGTATTTT.

The rearrangement uses TRBV2 and TRBJ2-1, with D perhaps matching TRBD1 (5 bases). Looked up from germline, CDR1 is SNHLY and CDR2 is FYNNEI. Trimming removed 5 bases from V and 4 bases from J, with 18 bases in between. The CDR3 has 16 residues. Here the CDR3 reads CASSRVGARRYNEQFF. CDR3 in DNA: TGTGCCAGCAGTCGTGTTGGGGCCCGGCGGTACAATGAGCAGTTCTTC. Looking up the rest from reference TRBV2 and TRBJ2-1 gives the full variable domain: EPEVTQTPSHQVTQMGQEVILRCVPISNHLYFYWYRQILGQKVEFLVSFYNNEISEKSEIFDDQFSVERPDGSNFTLKIRSTKLEDSAMYFCASSRVGARRYNEQFFGPGTRLTVL.

The chain carries TRBV4-3 and TRBJ2-2; no clear D. V was clipped by 4 bases and J by 4 bases, with 10 bases between them. Germline V CDR1 and CDR2: LGHNA, YSLEER. The CDR3 sequence is 14 residues long. CDR3 bases: TGCGCCAGCAGCCGGTTCTCGGGCACCGGGGAGCTGTTTTTT. As protein: CASSRFSGTGELFF.

V usage is TRBV12-3 or TRBV12-4 and J usage is TRBJ2-1; D may be TRBD2 (5 bases). V lost 3 bases and J 7 bases, leaving 16 bases between the germline ends. The CDR3 length is 15 residues. CDR3 region: CASSLVWERWNEQFF. The CDR3 DNA is TGTGCCAGCAGTTTGGTTTGGGAGAGGTGGAATGAGCAGTTCTTC.

This clonotype turned up a few times. V is TRBV3-1 and J is TRBJ2-7; 9 bases line up with TRBD1. After removal of 4 bases from V and 5 bases from J, the junction contained 12 bases not matched to a gene. CDR1 and CDR2 (germline): LGHDT, YNNKEL (reference sequence). There are 16 residues in the CDR3. CDR3 residues: CASSPTGGQGSHEQYF. CDR3 nucleotide sequence: TGTGCCAGCAGCCCAACCGGGGGACAGGGTTCCCACGAGCAGTACTTC.

The table lists this clonotype with a few counts. This chain uses TRBV5-1 with TRBJ2-2; 9 nucleotides match TRBD1. The J segment lost 1 base and the V segment lost 4 bases, leaving 2 bases of the junction unmatched. The germline CDR1 and CDR2 sequences are SGHRS and YFSETQ. This CDR3 is 15 amino acids long. The CDR3 nucleotides read TGCGCCAGCAGCAAGGGACAGGGGAACACCGGGGAGCTGTTTTTT. Its translation: CASSKGQGNTGELFF.

The chain links TRBV21-1 to TRBJ2-7; the table calls TRBD1, which could not be checked here. TRBV21-1 is annotated as a pseudogene. The CDR3 runs to 12 residues. The CDR3 region has the DNA TGTGCCAGCAAAGCGCAGGGATACGAGCAGTACTTC. This translates into CASKAQGYEQYF.

This clonotype showed up many times. The chain has TRBV14 and TRBJ1-6; 7 positions match TRBD1. Trimming at V came to 3 bases and at J to 3 bases, leaving 2 bases not matched to a gene. The V gene's germline CDR1 is SGHDN and CDR2 FVKESK. The CDR3 length is 15 residues. The CDR3: CASSQGQRYNSPLHF. CDR3 bases: TGTGCCAGCAGCCAGGGACAGCGCTATAATTCACCCCTCCACTTT.

This clonotype was counted ten times or more. V usage is TRBV7-9 and J usage is TRBJ1-5, with TRBD1 as a possible D gene (6 bases). V lost 3 bases and J lost 3, with 9 bases in between. Germline V gene sequence: CDR1 SEHNR, CDR2 FQNEAQ (reference sequence). The CDR3 spans 14 residues. In DNA, the CDR3 is TGTGCCAGCAGCTTCACAGGGCCCAATCAGCCCCAGCATTTT. Its protein product is CASSFTGPNQPQHF.

V is TRBV7-3 and J is TRBJ1-1; D may be TRBD1 (5 bases). The CDR3 contains 14 residues. Deletions cut 5 bases from V and 6 bases from J, with 16 bases between. Looked up from germline, CDR1 is SGHTA and CDR2 is FQGTGA. CDR3 bases: TGTGCCAGCAGCCCCGACGGGCGGGGGTCTGAAGCTTTCTTT. Encoded protein: CASSPDGRGSEAFF.

This sequence joins TRBV4-2 and TRBJ2-7; 16 bases are shared with TRBD2. This CDR3 has 16 amino acids. After removal of 4 bases from V and 3 bases from J, the junction contained 3 bases not matched to a gene. The V gene's germline CDR1 is LGHNA and CDR2 YNFKEQ. The CDR3 DNA is TGTGCCAGCAGCCCTGGGACTAGCGGGGGGGGCTACGAGCAGTACTTC. Its translation: CASSPGTSGGGYEQYF.

This clonotype was counted many times. The chain employs TRBV12-3 or TRBV12-4 and TRBJ2-3; 9 nucleotides align to TRBD2. V shed 0 bases, J shed 0 bases, and the junction held 4 bases outside the gene matches. This CDR3 spans 17 amino acids. The CDR3 is CASSLAWSGGSTDTQYF. DNA for the CDR3: TGTGCCAGCAGTTTAGCATGGAGCGGGGGGAGCACAGATACGCAGTATTTT.

The V and J genes are TRBV7-2 and TRBJ1-6; maybe TRBD1 (5 bases). The CDR3 length is 14 residues. Trimming cost V 5 bases and J 7 bases, with 12 bases left between them. Germline loops: CDR1 SGHTA, CDR2 FQGNSA. CDR3 in DNA: TGTGCCAGCAGCATGGGACGGGGGAATTCACCCCTCCACTTT. Its protein is CASSMGRGNSPLHF.

This clonotype was observed a handful of times. The genes are TRBV5-1 and TRBJ2-2, with D possibly being TRBD1 (6 bases). This CDR3 comprises 16 residues. Between the trimmed V and J ends, which lost 4 bases and 0 bases, there was a span of 13 bases. Germline V gives CDR1 SGHRS, CDR2 YFSETQ. The CDR3 sequence is CASSGTGTPNTGELFF. CDR3 coding DNA: TGCGCCAGCAGCGGAACCGGGACACCGAACACCGGGGAGCTGTTTTTT.

This clonotype was picked up many times. This rearrangement joins TRBV24-1 to TRBJ1-1; TRBD1 aligns across 8 bases. This CDR3 has 14 amino acids. The J segment lost 10 bases and the V segment lost 4 bases, leaving 10 bases of the junction unmatched. Germline CDR1 KGHDR, CDR2 SFDVKD. The CDR3: CATSEPDRAKGAFF. Here the CDR3 DNA reads TGTGCCACCAGTGAACCGGACAGGGCTAAGGGAGCTTTCTTT.

V usage is TRBV4-3 and J usage is TRBJ1-5; D may be TRBD1 (6 bases). The CDR3 is made up of 19 amino acids. Germline lookup yields CDR1 LGHNA and CDR2 YSLEER. The V and J ends lost 1 base and 0 bases respectively, with 19 bases between them. In nucleotides, the CDR3 is TGCGCCAGCAGCCAAGTACGAACAGGGCCAGAGAATAGCAATCAGCCCCAGCATTTT. This translates into CASSQVRTGPENSNQPQHF.

This chain uses TRBV7-8 with TRBJ2-1; D remains ambiguous. Germline lookup yields CDR1 SGHVS and CDR2 FQNEAQ. Trimming removed 0 bases from V and 2 bases from J, with 11 bases in between. The length of the CDR3 is 16 residues. CDR3 sequence: CASSLAALTPYNEQFF. The CDR3 DNA follows: TGTGCCAGCAGCTTAGCGGCTCTTACTCCCTACAATGAGCAGTTCTTC.

This clonotype was seen at least ten times. The chain links TRBV4-3 to TRBJ2-7; TRBD1 matches at 10 bases. V was pared by 5 bases and J by 2 bases, with 6 bases of the junction left unmatched. The CDR3 contains 15 residues. Germline CDR1 is LGHNA and CDR2 is YSLEER. The CDR3, as DNA: TGCGCCAGCAGCGAACGGGACAGGGGACCCTACGAGCAGTACTTC. Encoded protein: CASSERDRGPYEQYF.

This clonotype was counted ten times or more. V usage is TRBV4-3 and J usage is TRBJ2-7; 8 bases are a match to TRBD2. V was clipped by 0 bases and J by 7 bases; unmatched bases: 20. Germline V CDR1 and CDR2: LGHNA, YSLEER. The CDR3 totals 19 residues. The CDR3 sequence: CASSQEALGAGAGLDEQYF. In DNA, the CDR3 is TGCGCCAGCAGCCAAGAGGCCCTTGGAGCGGGAGCGGGCCTAGATGAGCAGTACTTC.